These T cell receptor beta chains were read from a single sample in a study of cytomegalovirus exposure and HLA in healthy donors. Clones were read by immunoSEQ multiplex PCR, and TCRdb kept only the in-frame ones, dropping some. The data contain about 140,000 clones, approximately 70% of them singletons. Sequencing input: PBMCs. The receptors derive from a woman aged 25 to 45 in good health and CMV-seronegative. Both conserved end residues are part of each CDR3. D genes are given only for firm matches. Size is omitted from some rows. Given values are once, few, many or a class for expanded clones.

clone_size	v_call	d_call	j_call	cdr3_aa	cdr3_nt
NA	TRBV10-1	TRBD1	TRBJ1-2	CASSPGQAYSYGYTF	TGCGCCAGCAGCCCCGGACAGGCCTACTCCTATGGCTACACCTTC
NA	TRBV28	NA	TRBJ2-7	CASSSGAGRSHEQYF	TGTGCCAGCAGTTCTGGGGCAGGGCGGTCCCACGAGCAGTACTTC
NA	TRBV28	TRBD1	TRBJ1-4	CASSLDRQRIRFF	TGTGCCAGCAGTCTGGACAGGCAAAGAATAAGGTTTTTT
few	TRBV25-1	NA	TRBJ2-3	CASSGGLGADTQYF	TGTGCCAGCAGTGGAGGACTTGGGGCAGATACGCAGTATTTT
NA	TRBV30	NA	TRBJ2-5	CAWSSGDPQETQYF	TGTGCCTGGAGTTCGGGAGACCCCCAAGAGACCCAGTACTTC
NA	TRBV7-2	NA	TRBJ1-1	CASSLERNTEAFF	TGTGCCAGCAGCTTAGAGCGGAACACTGAAGCTTTCTTT
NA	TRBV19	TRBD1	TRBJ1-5	CASSRGQDNQPQHF	TGTGCCAGTAGTCGGGGACAGGACAATCAGCCCCAGCATTTT
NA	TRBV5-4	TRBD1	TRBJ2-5	CASSSDRVATQYF	TGTGCCAGCAGCTCGGACAGGGTGGCGACCCAGTACTTC
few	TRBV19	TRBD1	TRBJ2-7	CASRAAGTGGNEQYF	TGTGCCAGTAGGGCCGCCGGGACAGGGGGCAACGAGCAGTACTTC
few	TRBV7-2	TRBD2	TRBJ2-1	CASGGAGGYNEQFF	TGTGCCAGCGGTGGAGCGGGAGGATACAATGAGCAGTTCTTC
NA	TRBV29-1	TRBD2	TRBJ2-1	CSARTGTSDGEQFF	TGCAGCGCCCGCACCGGGACTAGCGATGGGGAGCAGTTCTTC
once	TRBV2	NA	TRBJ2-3	CASSEGTRRSDTQYF	TGTGCCAGCAGTGAAGGTACACGGAGGAGTGATACGCAGTATTTT
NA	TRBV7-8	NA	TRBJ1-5	CASSLDTALFQHF	TGTGCCAGCAGCTTAGATACCGCGCTATTCCAGCATTTT
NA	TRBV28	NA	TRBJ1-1	CASRGLGGRPEAFF	TGTGCCAGCAGAGGACTAGGGGGGCGGCCTGAAGCTTTCTTT
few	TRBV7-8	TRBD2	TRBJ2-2	CASTRRTASGGSTGELFF	TGTGCCAGCACCCGAAGGACTGCTAGCGGGGGCTCCACCGGGGAGCTGTTTTTT
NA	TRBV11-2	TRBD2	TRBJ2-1	CASSILREGEQFF	TGTGCCAGCAGCATACTCCGGGAGGGTGAGCAGTTCTTC
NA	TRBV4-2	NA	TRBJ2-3	CASSQDDDRGGDTQYF	TGTGCCAGCAGCCAAGATGACGATAGAGGTGGAGATACGCAGTATTTT
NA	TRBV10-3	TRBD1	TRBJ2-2	CAISEYPTGDTGELFF	TGTGCCATCAGTGAGTACCCAACAGGGGACACCGGGGAGCTGTTTTTT
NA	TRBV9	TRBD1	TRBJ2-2	CASSVTPGQGAGELFF	TGTGCCAGCAGCGTAACCCCCGGACAGGGGGCCGGGGAGCTGTTTTTT
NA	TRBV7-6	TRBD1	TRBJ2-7	CASSIAGTGASYEQYF	TGTGCCAGCAGCATAGCCGGGACAGGGGCCTCCTACGAGCAGTACTTC
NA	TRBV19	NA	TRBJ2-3	CASSIIPRAGGTDTQYF	TGTGCCAGTAGTATTATCCCCCGGGCAGGGGGCACAGATACGCAGTATTTT
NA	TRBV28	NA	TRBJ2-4	CASSLQTGPQYF	TGTGCCAGCAGTCTTCAGACAGGCCCTCAGTACTTC
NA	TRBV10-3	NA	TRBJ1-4	CAISGRGEKLFF	TGTGCCATCAGTGGTCGGGGAGAAAAACTGTTTTTT
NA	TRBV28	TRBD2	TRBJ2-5	CASSSPWTSGGQETQYF	TGTGCCAGCAGTTCTCCTTGGACTAGCGGGGGACAAGAGACCCAGTACTTC
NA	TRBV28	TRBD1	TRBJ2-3	CASSRGTGSDTQYF	TGTGCCAGCAGCAGGGGGACAGGTTCGGATACGCAGTATTTT
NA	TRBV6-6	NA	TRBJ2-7	CTSSLGQFSYEQYF	TGTACCAGCAGTCTTGGACAGTTTTCCTACGAGCAGTACTTC
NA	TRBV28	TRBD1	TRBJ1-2	CASSPFGQGLPYGYTF	TGTGCCAGCAGCCCCTTTGGACAGGGACTCCCCTATGGCTACACCTTC
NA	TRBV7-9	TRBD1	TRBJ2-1	CASGTGYRQQFF	TGTGCCTCCGGGACAGGGTATAGGCAGCAGTTCTTC
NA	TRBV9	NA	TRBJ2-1	CASSGRQGMVIGYNEQFF	TGTGCCAGCAGCGGGCGGCAGGGGATGGTTATTGGCTACAATGAGCAGTTCTTC
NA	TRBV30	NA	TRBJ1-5	CAWSVPSGKFSNQPQHF	TGTGCCTGGAGTGTACCCAGCGGAAAATTTAGCAATCAGCCCCAGCATTTT
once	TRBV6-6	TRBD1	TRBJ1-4	CASSPQGAVDEKLFF	TGTGCCAGCAGCCCACAGGGGGCTGTCGATGAAAAACTGTTTTTT
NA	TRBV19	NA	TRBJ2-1	CASSIEQYNEQFF	TGTGCCAGTAGTATAGAACAATACAATGAGCAGTTCTTC
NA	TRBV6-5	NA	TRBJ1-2	CASSVGSYGYTF	TGTGCCAGCAGTGTTGGCAGCTATGGCTACACCTTC
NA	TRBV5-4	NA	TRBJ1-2	CASSLAAGNYGYTF	TGTGCCAGCAGCTTGGCCGCAGGGAACTATGGCTACACCTTC
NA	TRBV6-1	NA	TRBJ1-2	CASSENGDYGYTF	TGTGCCAGCAGTGAAAATGGAGACTATGGCTACACCTTC
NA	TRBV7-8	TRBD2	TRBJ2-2	CASSLGRLAGVGELFF	TGTGCCAGCAGCTTAGGGCGACTAGCGGGGGTAGGGGAGCTGTTTTTT
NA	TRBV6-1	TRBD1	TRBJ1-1	CASRGTVNTEAFF	TGTGCCAGCAGAGGGACAGTGAACACTGAAGCTTTCTTT
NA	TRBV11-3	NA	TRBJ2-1	CASSPKGGEGRNEQFF	TGTGCCAGCAGCCCAAAGGGGGGGGAGGGCCGCAATGAGCAGTTCTTC
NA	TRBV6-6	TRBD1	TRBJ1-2	CASSTDRAHGYTF	TGTGCCAGCAGTACAGACAGGGCCCATGGCTACACCTTC
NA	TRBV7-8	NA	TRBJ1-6	CASSSGGRRNSPLHF	TGTGCCAGCAGCTCGGGGGGGCGGCGAAATTCACCCCTCCACTTT
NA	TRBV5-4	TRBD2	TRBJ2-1	CASSPTSGSRHEQFF	TGTGCCAGCAGCCCTACTAGCGGGAGTCGCCATGAGCAGTTCTTC
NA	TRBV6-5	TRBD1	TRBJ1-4	CASSGRDRVKKLFF	TGTGCCAGCAGTGGGAGGGACAGGGTTAAAAAACTGTTTTTT
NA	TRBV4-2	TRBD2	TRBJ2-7	CASSLGTSKAYEQYF	TGTGCCAGCAGCCTCGGGACTAGCAAGGCCTACGAGCAGTACTTC
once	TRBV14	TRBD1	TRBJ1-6	CASSYMTGWNSPLHF	TGTGCCAGCAGCTACATGACAGGGTGGAATTCACCCCTCCACTTT
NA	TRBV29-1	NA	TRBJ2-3	CSVVAGIGTDTQYF	TGCAGCGTTGTGGCAGGGATAGGCACAGATACGCAGTATTTT
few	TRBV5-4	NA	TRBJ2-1	CASSLTGHLSYNEQFF	TGTGCCAGCAGCCTAACAGGCCACCTCTCCTACAATGAGCAGTTCTTC
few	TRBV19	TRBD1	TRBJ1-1	CASKRQGTVLDTEAFF	TGTGCCAGTAAGAGACAGGGTACGGTTTTGGATACTGAAGCTTTCTTT
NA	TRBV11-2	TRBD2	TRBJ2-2	CASSLGLAGGHRRTGELFF	TGTGCCAGCAGCTTAGGTCTAGCGGGGGGCCATAGGAGGACCGGGGAGCTGTTTTTT
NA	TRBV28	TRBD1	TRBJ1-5	CASRITGASNQPQHF	TGTGCCAGCAGGATAACAGGGGCATCTAATCAGCCCCAGCATTTT
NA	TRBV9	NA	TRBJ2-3	CATAAGSTDTQYF	TGTGCCACCGCGGCGGGGTCTACAGATACGCAGTATTTT
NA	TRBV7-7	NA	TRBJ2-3	CASSGAGTDTQYF	TGTGCTAGCTCAGGGGCAGGGACAGATACGCAGTATTTT
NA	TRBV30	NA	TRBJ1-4	CAWSVAGRRFNEKLFF	TGTGCCTGGAGTGTAGCGGGCAGGCGTTTCAATGAAAAACTGTTTTTT
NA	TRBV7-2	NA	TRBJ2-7	CASSLADYSYEQYF	TGTGCCAGCAGCTTAGCGGACTACTCCTACGAGCAGTACTTC
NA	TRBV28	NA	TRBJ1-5	CASSPLITGVSNQPQHF	TGTGCCAGCAGCCCACTCATCACGGGGGTTAGCAATCAGCCCCAGCATTTT
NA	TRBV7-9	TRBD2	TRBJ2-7	CAAGWEGTEQYF	TGTGCCGCGGGATGGGAGGGTACCGAGCAGTACTTC